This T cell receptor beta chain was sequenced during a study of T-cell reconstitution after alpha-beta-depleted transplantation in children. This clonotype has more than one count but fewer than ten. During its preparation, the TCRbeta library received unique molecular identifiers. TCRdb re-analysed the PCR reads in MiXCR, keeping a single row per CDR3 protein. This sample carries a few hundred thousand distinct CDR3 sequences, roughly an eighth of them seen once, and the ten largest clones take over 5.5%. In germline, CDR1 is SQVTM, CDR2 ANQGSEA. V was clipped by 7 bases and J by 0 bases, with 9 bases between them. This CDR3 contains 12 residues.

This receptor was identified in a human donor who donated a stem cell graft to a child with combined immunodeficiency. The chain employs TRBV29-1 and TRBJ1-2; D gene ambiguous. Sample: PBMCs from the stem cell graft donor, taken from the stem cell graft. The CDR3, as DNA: TGCAGCGCTGAGGGATCTAACTATGGCTACACCTTC. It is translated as CSAEGSNYGYTF.